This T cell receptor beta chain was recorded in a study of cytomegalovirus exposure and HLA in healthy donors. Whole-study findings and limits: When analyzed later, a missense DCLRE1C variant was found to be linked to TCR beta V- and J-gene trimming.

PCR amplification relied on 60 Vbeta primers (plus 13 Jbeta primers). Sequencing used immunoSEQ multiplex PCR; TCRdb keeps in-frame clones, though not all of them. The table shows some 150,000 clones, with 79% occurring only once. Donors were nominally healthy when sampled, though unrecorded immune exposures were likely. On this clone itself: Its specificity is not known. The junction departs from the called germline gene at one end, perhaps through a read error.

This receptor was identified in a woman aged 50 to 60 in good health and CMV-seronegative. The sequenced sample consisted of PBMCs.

Here the CDR3 reads CASSRTSYNSPLHF. In DNA form, the CDR3 reads TGTGCCAGCAGCCGTACGTCCTATAATTCCCCCCTCCACTTT. The chain carries TRBV6-5 and TRBJ1-6; unclear D gene. The CDR3 contains 14 residues. Looked up from germline, CDR1 is MNHEY and CDR2 is SVGAGI.